The present T cell receptor beta chain was sequenced within a study of blood T cell repertoires in COVID-19. Across the whole study: Samples representing acute and convalescent COVID-19 were sourced from the United States, Italy and Spain. Sample material is recorded as cDNA or gDNA derived from T cells, B-cell-depleted T cells, or PBMCs.

The CDR3 runs to 13 residues. The germline gives CDR1 MNHNY, CDR2 SVGAGI (reference sequence). V was shortened by 10 bases and J by 7 bases, with 17 bases between the two germline ends. Generated by immunoSEQ multiplex PCR, the TCRdb table keeps only in-frame clones and is missing some. The sample comprises fewer than 350,000 clones, roughly 89% of which are singletons, and 6% rests with the top ten. Enrolled through a virtual design, the participants were between roughly 18 and 90 years of age and came from about two dozen US areas. Recovered Cohort 3 donors showed two negative PCRs, clearance, or symptom resolution.

Sequencing was carried out using PBMCs or T cells enriched from blood (not recorded which). The TCR originated in a woman between 40 and 55 years old who had recovered from COVID-19. The genes are TRBV6-6 and TRBJ1-5; weak D call: TRBD1 (6 bases). As DNA, the CDR3 is TGTGCCACCAGGACAGAGCTGGACCAGCCCCAGCATTTT. This codes for CATRTELDQPQHF.